The rows below give T cell receptor beta chains drawn from one sample of a study of control samples from healthy donors and cancer patients. Sequenced by immunoSEQ multiplex PCR; TCRdb stores in-frame clones only, minus some. The sample records roughly 100,000 clones, around 89% being singletons. The sequenced sample consisted of blood. These receptor sequences come from a man aged 25 to 40 in good health. Both conserved end residues are part of each CDR3. The D gene is left open where the match is weak. Rows give clone size only sometimes, using once, few, many, or a class for an expanded clone.

v_gene,j_gene,d_gene,abundance,CDR3nt,CDR3aa
TRBV5-1,TRBJ2-1,NA,NA,TGCGCCAGCAGCCATTACAATGAGCAGTTCTTC,CASSHYNEQFF
TRBV6-1,TRBJ1-2,NA,NA,TGTGCCAGCAGTGAGAGTTTAACAGGGCCCAAAGGGGGCTACACCTTC,CASSESLTGPKGGYTF
TRBV7-2,TRBJ2-7,NA,NA,TGTGCCAGCAGCCCCGCCCGGACGGCAGAGCAGTACTTC,CASSPARTAEQYF
TRBV10-3,TRBJ2-3,TRBD2,NA,TGTGCCATCAGCCCCGGGACTAGCTTCACAGATACGCAGTATTTT,CAISPGTSFTDTQYF
TRBV7-2,TRBJ2-5,NA,NA,TGTGCCAGCAGCTTAGCGATCTCTGGAGCAAAGTACTTC,CASSLAISGAKYF
TRBV10-1,TRBJ1-1,TRBD1,NA,TGCGCCATCTCTATAGGGGACAGGGGGAGATGCACTGAAGCTTTCTTT,CAISIGDRGRCTEAFF
TRBV18,TRBJ1-4,TRBD1,NA,TGTGCCAGCTCAATTTACCGGACAGGGGGCCCTACAACTAATGAAAAACTGTTTTTT,CASSIYRTGGPTTNEKLFF
TRBV4-1,TRBJ1-2,TRBD1,NA,TGCGCCAGCAGACAAACAGGGGGCCGTGACTATGGCTACACCTTC,CASRQTGGRDYGYTF
TRBV7-6,TRBJ1-6,TRBD1,NA,TGTGCCAGCAGCTTAGGACAGGGCAGGTCACCCCTCCACTTT,CASSLGQGRSPLHF
TRBV5-5,TRBJ2-2,TRBD2,NA,TGTGCCAGCAGCTTGGGGCTAGCGGGAGGAATCACCGGGGAGCTGTTTTTT,CASSLGLAGGITGELFF
TRBV18,TRBJ2-2,TRBD1,NA,TGTGCCAGCTGTCCGGGACAGGGGTACACCGGGGAGCTGTTTTTT,CASCPGQGYTGELFF
TRBV29-1,TRBJ1-1,NA,NA,TGCAGCGTTGATCGGGTGAACACTGAAGCTTTCTTT,CSVDRVNTEAFF
TRBV12-3/TRBV12-4,TRBJ1-2,NA,NA,TGTGCCAGCGGGGGATTTTATGGCTACACCTTC,CASGGFYGYTF
TRBV6-1,TRBJ2-1,NA,NA,TGTGCCAGCAGTGAAGAGCACAATGAGCAGTTCTTC,CASSEEHNEQFF
TRBV6-5,TRBJ1-2,NA,NA,TGTGCCAGCAGTTGGAGTCGGGAGAACTATGGCTACACCTTC,CASSWSRENYGYTF
TRBV6-6,TRBJ1-2,NA,NA,TGTGCCAGCACCGACCCGGGCAGGAGCTATGGCTACACCTTC,CASTDPGRSYGYTF
TRBV28,TRBJ1-5,NA,NA,TGTGCCAGCAGTTCCGGACGTAGGGGAGGCAATCAGCCCCAGCATTTT,CASSSGRRGGNQPQHF
TRBV19,TRBJ1-1,NA,NA,TGTGCCAGTAGTATCAGGGGATTGAACACTGAAGCTTTCTTT,CASSIRGLNTEAFF
TRBV20-1,TRBJ2-5,NA,many,TGCAGTGCTACCCAACCCCCGGACCAGTACTTC,CSATQPPDQYF
TRBV11-2,TRBJ2-1,TRBD2,NA,TGTGCCAGCAGCCGCGGACTAGCGAATGAGCAGTTCTTC,CASSRGLANEQFF
TRBV7-9,TRBJ2-3,TRBD2,NA,TGTGCCAGCAGGAACATAGCGGGAGGACGCACAGATACGCAGTATTTT,CASRNIAGGRTDTQYF
TRBV7-2,TRBJ1-5,NA,NA,TGTGCCAGCAGCTTAGGAGATGGGGTAGGCAATCAGCCCCAGCATTTT,CASSLGDGVGNQPQHF
TRBV30,TRBJ1-6,TRBD1,NA,TGTGCCTGGAGTCGAGGGACAGTTTATTCGAGCTCCTATAATTCACCCCTCCACTTT,CAWSRGTVYSSSYNSPLHF
TRBV19,TRBJ2-1,NA,NA,TGTGCCAGTAGTATAGGGATGAAGCAGTTCTTC,CASSIGMKQFF
TRBV4-3,TRBJ2-7,TRBD1,NA,TGCGCCAGCAGCCCCCGGGGACAGGGGCGCGAGCAGTACTTC,CASSPRGQGREQYF
TRBV5-4,TRBJ2-5,NA,few,TGTGCCAGCAGCTTGGGACTTAAAGAGACCCAGTACTTC,CASSLGLKETQYF
TRBV19,TRBJ1-1,NA,NA,TGTGCCAGTAGGCTGGAAGGTGTGAGCGCTGAAGCTTTCTTT,CASRLEGVSAEAFF
TRBV2,TRBJ2-1,TRBD2,NA,TGTGCCAGCAGTTTTACTAGCGGGAGGTTGAATGAGCAGTTCTTC,CASSFTSGRLNEQFF
TRBV25-1,TRBJ1-4,NA,NA,TGTGCCAGCAGTGACCTGGGACGGGGAACTAATGAAAAACTGTTTTTT,CASSDLGRGTNEKLFF
TRBV19,TRBJ2-1,NA,NA,TGTGCCAGTAGTATTTTGGGCGGACTGAATGAGCAGTTCTTC,CASSILGGLNEQFF
TRBV6-1,TRBJ2-2,TRBD2,NA,TGTGCCAGCAGTGACCTACTAGCGGGGGGGAGGAACACCGGGGAGCTGTTTTTT,CASSDLLAGGRNTGELFF